This TCR beta chain came from a study of blood T cells in healthy people across ages (dated by TCRdb to the mid-2010s). Background on the whole study: Template switching captured roughly one uniquely barcoded TCR beta cDNA molecule per two T cells in model experiments. To track age-related changes in TCR beta repertoire diversity, the study relied on deep sequencing normalized with unique cDNA molecular identifiers. The donors were split into four age groups: young (average 16 years), middle-aged (around 40), aged (about 62) and long-lived (roughly 86). To avoid experimental bias, donors of different ages were distributed randomly across sequencing lanes. Two additional independent replicas of 1 million unique cDNA reads from the same blood draw were analyzed for two donors (one aged 18 to 29 and one aged 80 or older). Overall study outcomes, separate from this receptor: Compared with the aged group, the long-lived group had more naive CD4+ T cells, fewer expanded clones and increased TCR diversity, a pattern suggesting age selection. There was a strong correlation between observed TCR beta diversity and the percentage of naive T cells measured by flow cytometry. As age increased, observed TCR beta diversity per million T cells dropped in a roughly linear way, and a significant reduction was already evident by age 40. Estimates of total diversity based on one million sequenced T cells were considered lower bounds and underestimates. Because donor CMV infection status was unknown, age-related changes in expanded clonotypes were potentially confounded. Bulk unsorted PBMC profiling prevented conclusive comparison of naive and antigen-experienced compartments.

A word on this clonotype: This receptor's antigen is unknown. No base quality information exists; no much larger clone differs at one position.

Libraries came from 5' RACE. Sequencer: Illumina HiSeq 2500. The second PCR ran for roughly 7 to 12 cycles and used a J-beta primer mix along with a sample-barcoded 5' primer. Each TCR beta cDNA molecule received a unique molecular identifier from a template-switch 5' adaptor carrying 12 random nucleotides. At least 2.5 million CDR3-containing paired-end reads were obtained from each sample. All of the RNA was converted into first-strand cDNA using the Mint cDNA synthesis kit, with a TRBC-specific oligonucleotide serving as the primer. After uracil-DNA glycosylase treatment, a first 18-cycle PCR used universal primers M1SS and BC2_uni_R on all cDNA. The paper's processing steps were these. Each sample was normalized by randomly selecting 1 million high-quality reads, each carrying a distinct molecular identifier. Reads sharing molecular identifiers were discarded rather than binned into consensus sequences. MiTCR, set to a Q25 quality threshold and the strictest error-elimination algorithm, was used for CDR3 identification, clonotype clustering and error correction. A nonparametric unseen species model with Euler transformation was used to estimate lower-bound total TCR beta diversity. Starting from the raw public reads, TCRdb applied fastp trimming at Q25, assembled clones with MiXCR and retained in-frame beta chains. Rows merge per CDR3 protein into single entries with the most common DNA and genes. The authors' filters were not applied to this entry. A total of 380,000 or so distinct CDR3 sequences appear in this sample, approximately 47% of them only once. The leading ten clones occupy 45% to 65% of the sample.

The donors were 40 or so Caucasian individuals from Russia, aged roughly 6 to 100 years, who were systemically healthy. Approximately 10 milliliters of peripheral blood were collected from each donor into EDTA-treated Vacutainer tubes. Ficoll-Paque density-gradient centrifugation was used to isolate PBMCs, with at least 7 million obtained per sample. Trizol reagent was used to extract total RNA from the PBMCs, yielding at least 5.5 micrograms per sample. The percentages of naive CD45RAhigh/CD27high T cells were determined by flow cytometry on a PBMC aliquot from every donor. CDR1 and CDR2 are read off the germline V gene (reference sequence) as SEHNR and FQNEAQ. The trim is 7 bases for V and 8 bases for J, with a gap of 20 bases between the germline ends. The CDR3 holds 14 amino acids from the cysteine to the phenylalanine. Only the CDR3 region is kept as DNA, spanning 42 bases read in frame from base 1.

The sequence derives from a man between 60 and 75 years old in good health. Sequenced sample: blood. The chain is assembled from TRBV7-9 and TRBJ1-2; D gene: possibly TRBD1, on 6 matching bases. Here is the DNA: TGTGCCAGCACCCCAGGGGCAGATTCGGGGGGCTACACCTTC. This yields the protein CASTPGADSGGYTF.